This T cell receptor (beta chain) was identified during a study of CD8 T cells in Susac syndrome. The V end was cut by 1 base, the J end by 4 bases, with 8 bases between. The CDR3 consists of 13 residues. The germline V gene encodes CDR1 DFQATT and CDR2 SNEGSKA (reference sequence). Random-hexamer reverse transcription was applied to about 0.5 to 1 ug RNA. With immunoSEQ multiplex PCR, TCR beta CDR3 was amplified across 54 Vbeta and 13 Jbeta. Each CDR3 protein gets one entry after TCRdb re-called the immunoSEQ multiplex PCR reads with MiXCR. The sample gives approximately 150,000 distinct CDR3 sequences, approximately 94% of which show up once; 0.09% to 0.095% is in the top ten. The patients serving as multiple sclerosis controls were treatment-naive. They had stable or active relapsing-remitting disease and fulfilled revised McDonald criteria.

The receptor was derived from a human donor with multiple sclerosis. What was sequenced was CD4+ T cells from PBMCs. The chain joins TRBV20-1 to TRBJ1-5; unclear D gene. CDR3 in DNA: TGCAGTGCTAGAGGACACCTGAATCAGCCCCAGCATTTT. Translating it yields CSARGHLNQPQHF.